The present entry profiles one T cell receptor (beta chain) with its context. This specimen belongs to a study of blood T cell repertoires in COVID-19. Germline V gene lookup returns CDR1 SGHTA and CDR2 FQGNSA. Unmatched junction bases numbered 7, after V lost 0 bases and J lost 2 bases. This CDR3 contains 18 residues. The method was immunoSEQ multiplex PCR; TCRdb's version includes in-frame clones alone and lacks a portion of them. The data contain 160,000 or so clones, over 70% of them singletons. The sample was PBMCs or T cells enriched from blood (not recorded which). The chain recombines TRBV7-2 with TRBJ2-3; the match to TRBD2 covers 11 bases. The sequence was collected from a woman between 35 and 50 years old with acute COVID-19. The CDR3 here is CASSLAQNSGRVTDTQYF. The CDR3 coding sequence is TGTGCCAGCAGCTTAGCCCAGAATAGCGGGAGGGTCACAGATACGCAGTATTTT.